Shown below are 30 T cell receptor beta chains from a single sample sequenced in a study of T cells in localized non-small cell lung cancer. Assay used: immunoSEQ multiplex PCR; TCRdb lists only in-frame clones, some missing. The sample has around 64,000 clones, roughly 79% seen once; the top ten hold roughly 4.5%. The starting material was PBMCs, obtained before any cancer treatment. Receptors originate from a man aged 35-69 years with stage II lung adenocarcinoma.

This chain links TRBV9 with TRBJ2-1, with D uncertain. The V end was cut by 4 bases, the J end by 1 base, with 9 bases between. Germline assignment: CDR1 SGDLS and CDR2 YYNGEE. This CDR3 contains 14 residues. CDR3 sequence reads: CASSSSLSYNEQFF. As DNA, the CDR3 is TGTGCCAGCAGCTCTAGTTTATCCTACAATGAGCAGTTCTTC.

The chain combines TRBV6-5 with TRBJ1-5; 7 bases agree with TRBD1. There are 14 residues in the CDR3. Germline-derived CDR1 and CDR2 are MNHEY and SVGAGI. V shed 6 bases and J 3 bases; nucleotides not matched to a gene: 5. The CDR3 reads CASSLQGYNQPQHF. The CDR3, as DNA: TGTGCCAGCAGCTTACAGGGGTACAATCAGCCCCAGCATTTT.

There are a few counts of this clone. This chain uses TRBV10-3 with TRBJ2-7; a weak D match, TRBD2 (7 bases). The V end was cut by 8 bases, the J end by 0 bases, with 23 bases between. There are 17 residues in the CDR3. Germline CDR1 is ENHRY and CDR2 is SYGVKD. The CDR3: CAISIDYTGRGSYEQYF. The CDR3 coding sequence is TGTGCCATCTCCATAGATTACACAGGGAGGGGCTCCTACGAGCAGTACTTC.

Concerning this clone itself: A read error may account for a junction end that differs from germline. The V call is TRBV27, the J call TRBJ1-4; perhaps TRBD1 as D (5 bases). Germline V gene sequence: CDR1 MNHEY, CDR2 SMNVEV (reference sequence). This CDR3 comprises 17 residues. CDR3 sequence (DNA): TGTGCCAGCAGTCCGATACAGGTCGCCACGACTAATGAAGAACTGTTTTTT. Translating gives CASSPIQVATTNEELFF.

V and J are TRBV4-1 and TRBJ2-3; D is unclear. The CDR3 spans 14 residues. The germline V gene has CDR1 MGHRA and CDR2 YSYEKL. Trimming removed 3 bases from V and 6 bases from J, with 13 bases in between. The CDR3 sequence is CASSQVTVSDTQYF. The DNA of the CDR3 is TGCGCCAGCAGCCAGGTCACAGTATCCGATACGCAGTATTTT.

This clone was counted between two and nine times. CDR3 DNA: TGTGCCAGCAGCTCGTTTAGGTTAGAAGCTTTCTTT. This translates into CASSSFRLEAFF. The chain combines TRBV7-9 with TRBJ1-1; D call uncertain. The V and J ends lost 4 bases and 8 bases respectively, with 11 bases between them. This CDR3 has 12 amino acids. Germline V gene sequence: CDR1 SEHNR, CDR2 FQNEAQ (reference sequence).

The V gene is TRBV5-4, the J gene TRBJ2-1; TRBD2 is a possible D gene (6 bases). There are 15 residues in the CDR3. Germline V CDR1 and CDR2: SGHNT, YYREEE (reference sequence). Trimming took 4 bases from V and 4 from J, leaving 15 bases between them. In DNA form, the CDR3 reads TGTGCCAGCAGCAAGGGCGGGGAGCGATACAATGAGCAGTTCTTC. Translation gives CASSKGGERYNEQFF.

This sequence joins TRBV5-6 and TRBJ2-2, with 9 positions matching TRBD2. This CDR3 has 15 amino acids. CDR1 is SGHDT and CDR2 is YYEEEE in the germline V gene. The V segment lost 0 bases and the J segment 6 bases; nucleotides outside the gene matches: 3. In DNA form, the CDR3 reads TGTGCCAGCAGCTTGGGTAGCGGGAGCGCCGGGGAGCTGTTTTTT. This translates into CASSLGSGSAGELFF.

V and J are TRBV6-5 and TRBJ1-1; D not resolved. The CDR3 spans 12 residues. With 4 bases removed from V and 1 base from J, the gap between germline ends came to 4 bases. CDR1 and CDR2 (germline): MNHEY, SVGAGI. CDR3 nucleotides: TGTGCCAGCAGTTTGTGGAACACTGAAGCTTTCTTT. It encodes CASSLWNTEAFF.

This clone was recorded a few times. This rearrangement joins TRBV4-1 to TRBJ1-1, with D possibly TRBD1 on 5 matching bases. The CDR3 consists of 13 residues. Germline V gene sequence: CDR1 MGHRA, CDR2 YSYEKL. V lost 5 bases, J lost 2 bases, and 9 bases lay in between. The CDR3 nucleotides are TGCGCCAGCAGCATCAGGGAAAACACTGAAGCTTTCTTT. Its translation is CASSIRENTEAFF.

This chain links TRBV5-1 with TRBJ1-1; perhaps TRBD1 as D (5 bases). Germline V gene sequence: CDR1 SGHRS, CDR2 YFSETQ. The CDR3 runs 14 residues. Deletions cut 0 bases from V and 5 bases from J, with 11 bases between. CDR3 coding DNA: TGCGCCAGCAGCTTGGGACAGTGGAATACTGAAGCTTTCTTT. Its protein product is CASSLGQWNTEAFF.

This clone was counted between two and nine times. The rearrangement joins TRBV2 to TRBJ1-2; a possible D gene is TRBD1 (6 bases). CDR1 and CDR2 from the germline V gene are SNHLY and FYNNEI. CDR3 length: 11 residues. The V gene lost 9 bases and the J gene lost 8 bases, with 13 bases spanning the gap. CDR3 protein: CARTGLSGYTF. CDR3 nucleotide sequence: TGTGCCAGAACAGGGTTGAGCGGCTACACCTTC.

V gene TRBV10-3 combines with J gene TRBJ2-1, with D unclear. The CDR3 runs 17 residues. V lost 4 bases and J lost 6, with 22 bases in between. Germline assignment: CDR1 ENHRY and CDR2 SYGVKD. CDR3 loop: CAISGGNNFASSNEQFF. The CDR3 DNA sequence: TGTGCCATCAGTGGGGGAAATAATTTTGCTTCTTCCAATGAGCAGTTCTTC.

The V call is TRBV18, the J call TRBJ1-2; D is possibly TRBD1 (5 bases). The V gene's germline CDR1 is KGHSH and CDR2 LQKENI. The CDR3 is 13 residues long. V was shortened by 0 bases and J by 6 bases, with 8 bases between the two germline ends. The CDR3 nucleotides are TGTGCCAGCTCACCACCGGGACGGGATGGCTACACCTTC. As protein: CASSPPGRDGYTF.

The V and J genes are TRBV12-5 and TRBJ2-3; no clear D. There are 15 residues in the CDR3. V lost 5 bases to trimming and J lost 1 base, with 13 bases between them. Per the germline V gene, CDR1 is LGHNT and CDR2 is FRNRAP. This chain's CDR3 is CASGPGSGRTDTQYF. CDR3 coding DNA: TGTGCTAGTGGTCCCGGGTCCGGCCGCACAGATACGCAGTATTTT.

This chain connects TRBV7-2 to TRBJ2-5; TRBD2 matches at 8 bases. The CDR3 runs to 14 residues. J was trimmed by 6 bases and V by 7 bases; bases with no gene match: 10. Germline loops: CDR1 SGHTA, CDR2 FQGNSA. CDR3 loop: CASIQSGSGKTQYF. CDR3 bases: TGTGCCAGCATACAGAGCGGGAGTGGAAAGACCCAGTACTTC.

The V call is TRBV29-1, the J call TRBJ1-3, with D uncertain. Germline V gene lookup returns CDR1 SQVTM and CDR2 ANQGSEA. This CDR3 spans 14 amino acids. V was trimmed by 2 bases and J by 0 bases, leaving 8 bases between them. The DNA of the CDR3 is TGCAGCGTTGAAACCGGCACCTCTGGAAACACCATATATTTT. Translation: CSVETGTSGNTIYF.

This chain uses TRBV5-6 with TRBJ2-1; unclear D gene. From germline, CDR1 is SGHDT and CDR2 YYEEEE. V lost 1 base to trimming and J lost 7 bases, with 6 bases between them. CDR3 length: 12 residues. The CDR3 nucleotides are TGTGCCAGCAGCTTGTCGAGGAATGAGCAGTTCTTC. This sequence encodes CASSLSRNEQFF.

The CDR3 here is CASSSGLARDEQFF. The CDR3 DNA sequence: TGTGCCAGTAGTTCGGGACTAGCGCGGGATGAGCAGTTCTTC. This chain links TRBV19 with TRBJ2-1; 10 nucleotides line up with TRBD2. Looked up from germline, CDR1 is LNHDA and CDR2 is SQIVND (reference sequence). The CDR3 contains 14 residues. V dropped 5 bases and J dropped 8; count of bases not matched to a gene: 6.

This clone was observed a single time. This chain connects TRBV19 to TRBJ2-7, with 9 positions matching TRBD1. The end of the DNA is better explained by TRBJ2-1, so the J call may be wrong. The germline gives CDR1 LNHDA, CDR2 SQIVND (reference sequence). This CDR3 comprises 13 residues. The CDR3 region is CASRTGGANEQFF. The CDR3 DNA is TGTGCCAGCCGAACAGGGGGCGCGAATGAGCAGTTCTTC.

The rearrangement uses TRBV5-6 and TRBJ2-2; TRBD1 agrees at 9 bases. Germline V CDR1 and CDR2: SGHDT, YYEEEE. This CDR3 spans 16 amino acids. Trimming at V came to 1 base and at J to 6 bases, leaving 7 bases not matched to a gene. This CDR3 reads CASSLTGQGNPGELFF. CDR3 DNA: TGTGCCAGCAGCTTGACCGGACAGGGGAATCCCGGGGAGCTGTTTTTT.

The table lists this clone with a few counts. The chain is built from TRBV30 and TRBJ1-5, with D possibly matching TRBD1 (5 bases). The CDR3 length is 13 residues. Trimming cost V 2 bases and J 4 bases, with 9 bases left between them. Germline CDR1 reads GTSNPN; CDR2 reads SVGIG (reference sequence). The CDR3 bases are TGTGCCTGGAGTAGCAGGGAAAATCAGCCCCAGCATTTT. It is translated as CAWSSRENQPQHF.

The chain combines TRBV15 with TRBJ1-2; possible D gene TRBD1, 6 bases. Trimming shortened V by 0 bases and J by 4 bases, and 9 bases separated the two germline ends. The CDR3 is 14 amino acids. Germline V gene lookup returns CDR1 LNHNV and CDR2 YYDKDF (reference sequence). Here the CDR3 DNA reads TGTGCCACCAGCAGAGACCAGACAGGCTATGGCTACACCTTC. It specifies CATSRDQTGYGYTF.

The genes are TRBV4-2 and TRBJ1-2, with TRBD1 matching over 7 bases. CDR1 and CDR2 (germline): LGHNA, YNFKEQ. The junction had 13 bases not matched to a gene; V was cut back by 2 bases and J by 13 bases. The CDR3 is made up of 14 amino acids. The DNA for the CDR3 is TGTGCCAGCAGCCAAAAGGGGGCCCCGGGCTCTTCCACCTTC. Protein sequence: CASSQKGAPGSSTF.

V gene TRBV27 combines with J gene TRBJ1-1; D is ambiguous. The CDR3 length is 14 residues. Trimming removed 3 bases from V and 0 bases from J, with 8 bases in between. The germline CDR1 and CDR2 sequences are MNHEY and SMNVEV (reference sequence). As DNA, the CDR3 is TGTGCCAGCAGTTTGGACGGATTGAACACTGAAGCTTTCTTT. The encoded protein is CASSLDGLNTEAFF.

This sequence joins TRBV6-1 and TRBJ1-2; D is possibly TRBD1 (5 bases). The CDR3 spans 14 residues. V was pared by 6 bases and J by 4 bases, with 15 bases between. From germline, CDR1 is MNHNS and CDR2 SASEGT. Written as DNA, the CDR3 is TGTGCCAGCAGCCCAACGGGGCAAATCTATGGCTACACCTTC. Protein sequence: CASSPTGQIYGYTF.

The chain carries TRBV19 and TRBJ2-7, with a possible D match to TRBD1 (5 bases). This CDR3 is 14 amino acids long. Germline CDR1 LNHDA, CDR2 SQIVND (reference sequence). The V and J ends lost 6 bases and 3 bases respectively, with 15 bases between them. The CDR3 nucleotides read TGTGCCAGTAGCCTACAGGTTTCCCGCTACGAGCAGTACTTC. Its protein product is CASSLQVSRYEQYF.

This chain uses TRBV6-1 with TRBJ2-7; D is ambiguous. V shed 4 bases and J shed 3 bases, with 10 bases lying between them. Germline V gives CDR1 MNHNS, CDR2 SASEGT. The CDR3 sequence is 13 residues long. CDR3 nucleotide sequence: TGTGCCAGCAGTGCCGGCGGTGGCTACGAGCAGTACTTC. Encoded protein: CASSAGGGYEQYF.

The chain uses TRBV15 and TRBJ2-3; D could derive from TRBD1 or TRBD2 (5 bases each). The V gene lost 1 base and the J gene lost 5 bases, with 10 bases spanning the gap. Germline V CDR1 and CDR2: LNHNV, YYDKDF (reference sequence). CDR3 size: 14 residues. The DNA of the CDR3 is TGTGCCACCAGCAGAGGGGATGGGGGAGATACGCAGTATTTT. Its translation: CATSRGDGGDTQYF. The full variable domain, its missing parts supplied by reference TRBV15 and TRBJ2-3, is DAMVIQNPRYQVTQFGKPVTLSCSQTLNHNVMYWYQQKSSQAPKLLFHYYDKDFNNEADTPDNFQSRRPNTSFCFLDIRSPGLGDTAMYLCATSRGDGGDTQYFGPGTRLTVL.

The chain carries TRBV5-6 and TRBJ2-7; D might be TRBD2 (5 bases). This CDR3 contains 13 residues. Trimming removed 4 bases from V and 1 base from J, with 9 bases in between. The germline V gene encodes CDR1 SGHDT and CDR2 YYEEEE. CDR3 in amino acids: CASSAAVSYEQYF. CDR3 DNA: TGTGCCAGCAGCGCAGCGGTTTCCTACGAGCAGTACTTC.